The next 19 T cell receptor beta chains were all read from a single sample in a study of cytomegalovirus exposure and HLA in healthy donors. Both 60 Vbeta primers and 13 Jbeta primers went into the PCR. Clones were read by immunoSEQ multiplex PCR, and TCRdb kept only the in-frame ones, dropping some. Among over 50,000 clones listed, more than 70% were seen once. Material: PBMCs. The receptors shown here come from a man younger than 30 in good health and CMV-seronegative.

V gene TRBV29-1 combines with J gene TRBJ1-1; tentative D call: TRBD1 (6 bases). The CDR3 contains 15 residues. Trimming took 5 bases from V and 1 from J, leaving 17 bases between them. CDR1 is SQVTM and CDR2 is ANQGSEA in the germline V gene. CDR3 coding DNA: TGCAGCGTTTATGGGGGCGAAGGGTGGAACACTGAAGCTTTCTTT. Translation gives CSVYGGEGWNTEAFF.

This clone was seen more than once but under ten times. CDR3 sequence (DNA): TGCGCCAGCAGTGAGAGACAGACTCAAGAGACCCAGTACTTC. Translated, it gives CASSERQTQETQYF. The chain combines TRBV10-2 with TRBJ2-5; maybe TRBD1 (5 bases). Germline CDR1 reads WSHSY; CDR2 reads SAAADI. There are 14 residues in the CDR3. The V gene lost 2 bases and the J gene lost 2 bases, with 9 bases spanning the gap.

The V and J genes are TRBV6-5 and TRBJ1-1; no clear D gene. The germline gives CDR1 MNHEY, CDR2 SVGAGI. V lost 6 bases, J lost 5 bases, and 10 bases lay in between. CDR3 length: 12 residues. The CDR3 loop reads CASRSSTTEAFF. The DNA for the CDR3 is TGTGCCAGCAGATCCTCAACTACTGAAGCTTTCTTT.

The chain is built from TRBV11-2 and TRBJ2-7, with 7 bases that match TRBD1. CDR1 is SGHAT, CDR2 FQNNGV, per germline. Unmatched junction bases numbered 5, after V lost 3 bases and J lost 0 bases. The CDR3 has 15 amino acids. The DNA of the CDR3 is TGTGCCAGCAGCTTGGGACAGATTAGCTCCTACGAGCAGTACTTC. Translation: CASSLGQISSYEQYF.

This chain connects TRBV6-5 to TRBJ1-1, with D tentatively TRBD1 (6 bases). Per the germline V gene, CDR1 is MNHEY and CDR2 is SVGAGI. V lost 6 bases, J lost 4 bases, and 18 bases lay in between. The CDR3 sequence is 15 residues long. DNA for the CDR3: TGTGCCAGCAGCCCGCGAGAGGGGGATGTCACTGAAGCTTTCTTT. Protein product: CASSPREGDVTEAFF.

This rearrangement joins TRBV19 to TRBJ2-3, with TRBD2 matching over 10 bases. The CDR3 covers 15 residues. Germline assignment: CDR1 LNHDA and CDR2 SQIVND (reference sequence). The V and J ends lost 7 bases and 8 bases, in that order; junction bases with no gene match: 12. For the CDR3, the DNA is TGTGCCAGTAAAAGCCCCAGCGGGGGGGCAAGTACGCAGTATTTT. It translates to CASKSPSGGASTQYF. The full variable domain, in which reference TRBV19 and TRBJ2-3 provide the parts outside the CDR3, is DGGITQSPKYLFRKEGQNVTLSCEQNLNHDAMYWYRQDPGQGLRLIYYSQIVNDFQKGDIAEGYSVSREKKESFPLTVTSAQKNPTAFYLCASKSPSGGASTQYFGPGTRLTVL.

This clone was counted only a few times. The chain carries TRBV11-2 and TRBJ2-1, with D possibly TRBD2 on 6 matching bases. V was trimmed by 7 bases and J by 0 bases, leaving 22 bases between them. Germline V gene sequence: CDR1 SGHAT, CDR2 FQNNGV. The CDR3 covers 18 residues. CDR3 DNA sequence: TGTGCCAGCATTCCGGGACTTAAAAGACGGGGCTCCTACAATGAGCAGTTCTTC. This translates into CASIPGLKRRGSYNEQFF.

The chain uses TRBV6-5 and TRBJ1-1, with D possibly TRBD1 on 6 matching bases. This CDR3 is 14 amino acids long. V lost 0 bases and J lost 4, with 9 bases in between. CDR1 is MNHEY and CDR2 is SVGAGI in the germline V gene. Here the CDR3 DNA reads TGTGCCAGCAGTTACTCGAAAGGGGGCACTGAAGCTTTCTTT. This gives the protein CASSYSKGGTEAFF.

The V gene is TRBV6-1, the J gene TRBJ2-1; TRBD2 agrees at 11 bases. V lost 5 bases to trimming and J lost 0 bases; unmatched junction nucleotides: 0. CDR1 and CDR2 from the germline V gene are MNHNS and SASEGT. The CDR3 runs to 15 residues. The CDR3 DNA reads as TGTGCCAGCAGTACTAGCGGGAGCTCCTACAATGAGCAGTTCTTC. Amino acids: CASSTSGSSYNEQFF.

This clone showed up just a few times. The chain links TRBV2 to TRBJ2-5; 8 nucleotides align to TRBD1. The CDR3 contains 17 residues. V shed 9 bases, J shed 2 bases, and the junction held 17 bases outside the gene matches. Germline V gives CDR1 SNHLY, CDR2 FYNNEI. The CDR3 DNA reads TGTGCCAGAGGCCCGGTACAGGGGGAAAGTAGGCAAGAGACCCAGTACTTC. As protein: CARGPVQGESRQETQYF.

A single count supports this clone. The V gene is TRBV27, the J gene TRBJ1-1; perhaps TRBD1 as D (6 bases). The CDR3 loop spans 14 amino acids. Trimming left V 3 bases short and J 6 bases short, with 14 bases between. Germline CDR1 reads MNHEY; CDR2 reads SMNVEV (reference sequence). The CDR3 coding sequence is TGTGCCAGCAGTTTCACCTTAGGGGGTTCTGAAGCTTTCTTT. This translates into CASSFTLGGSEAFF.

The chain has TRBV7-2 and TRBJ1-2; D may be TRBD1 (5 bases). This CDR3 spans 13 amino acids. Germline assignment: CDR1 SGHTA and CDR2 FQGNSA. V lost 5 bases and J lost 5, with 12 bases in between. CDR3 sequence reads: CASSPDISYGYTF. As DNA, the CDR3 is TGTGCCAGCAGCCCGGACATCTCATATGGCTACACCTTC.

V usage is TRBV6-1 and J usage is TRBJ1-5; no clear D. The V and J ends lost 5 bases and 7 bases respectively, with 12 bases between them. The CDR3 covers 13 residues. Germline V CDR1 and CDR2: MNHNS, SASEGT. CDR3 nucleotides: TGTGCCAGCAGTCCATTGGAGGAACAGCCCCAGCATTTT. Translated, it gives CASSPLEEQPQHF.

Comments on this clone: Other DNA sequences in the same sample also yield this CDR3. The V gene is TRBV2, the J gene TRBJ1-1; possible D gene TRBD1, 5 bases. The CDR3 extends over 12 amino acids. V was cut by 8 bases and J by 1 base, with 8 bases left in between. Germline V gene lookup returns CDR1 SNHLY and CDR2 FYNNEI. CDR3 residues: CASLGQNTEAFF. Written as DNA, the CDR3 is TGTGCCAGCCTGGGGCAGAACACTGAAGCTTTCTTT.

The chain employs TRBV6-5 and TRBJ1-2; 7 nucleotides line up with TRBD1. This CDR3 spans 15 amino acids. The J segment lost 5 bases and the V segment lost 5 bases, leaving 11 bases of the junction unmatched. Germline CDR1 MNHEY, CDR2 SVGAGI. The CDR3 region is CASSTGQLRGYGYTF. CDR3 sequence (DNA): TGTGCCAGCAGTACGGGACAGTTGAGGGGGTATGGCTACACCTTC.

The rearrangement links TRBV5-1 to TRBJ2-7; TRBD2 matches at 7 bases. The V gene's germline CDR1 is SGHRS and CDR2 YFSETQ. The CDR3 contains 15 residues. V lost 0 bases, J lost 2 bases, and 5 bases stayed unmatched. The CDR3 reads CASSLAGGRTYEQYF. The CDR3 DNA reads as TGCGCCAGCAGCTTGGCCGGGGGGAGGACCTACGAGCAGTACTTC.

The V and J genes are TRBV11-3 and TRBJ1-1; 7 bases line up with TRBD1. The germline CDR1 and CDR2 sequences are SGHNT and YENEEA. The CDR3 runs to 13 residues. The V and J ends lost 5 bases and 6 bases, in that order; junction bases with no gene match: 6. CDR3 nucleotides: TGTGCCAGCAGCGCCAGGGGGGTCCCTGAAGCTTTCTTT. It codes for CASSARGVPEAFF.

This chain joins TRBV27 and TRBJ1-2; 7 nucleotides match TRBD1. This CDR3 has 13 amino acids. V gave up 5 bases and J gave up 8 bases; unmatched junction bases: 8. Germline V gives CDR1 MNHEY, CDR2 SMNVEV (reference sequence). The CDR3 nucleotides read TGTGCCAGCAGTCGTACAGGGGCCTTGGGCTACACCTTC. Encoded protein: CASSRTGALGYTF.

The chain combines TRBV11-2 with TRBJ2-7; D is unresolved. Trimming cost V 1 base and J 1 base, with 5 bases left between them. CDR1 is SGHAT, CDR2 FQNNGV, per germline. This CDR3 is 13 amino acids long. The CDR3 here is CASSLAQSYEQYF. In DNA, the CDR3 is TGTGCCAGCAGCTTAGCACAGTCCTACGAGCAGTACTTC.